The sequence of this TCR beta chain was determined in a study of metastatic and nonmetastatic thyroid tumors. Study information: Both malignant and benign thyroid patients supplied peripheral blood and tumor or nodule tissue samples, across which the repertoires of these patients were then compared. Study-level findings and limits: Reports indicated that malignant thyroid tumors showed significantly higher TCR beta diversity than benign nodules did, in blood and tumor.

This clone has just a few counts. Its antigen is currently unknown. A much larger clone lies one base from this, so it may be a read error. After removal of 1 base from V and 2 bases from J, the junction contained 17 bases not matched to a gene. In germline, CDR1 is DFQATT, CDR2 SNEGSKA (reference sequence). The CDR3 totals 19 residues. None of the patients had undergone any treatment ahead of thyroid surgery. As processed by the authors: What underpinned the distant-metastasis classifier for papillary thyroid cancer was the set of CDR3 differences across clinicopathological groups. TCRdb reanalyzed the PCR reads via MiXCR. TCRdb's processing, not the authors' own work, is the source of the V and J calls. The sample carries 20,000 to 25,000 clones, approximately 22% recorded once.

The genes are TRBV20-1 and TRBJ2-3, with 8 bases matching TRBD1. Sequencing used adjacent normal tissue. This receptor was obtained from a female donor with papillary thyroid cancer or a benign thyroid nodule (not recorded which). Some clones in this sample may be carry-over from other donors' samples. CDR3 sequence: CSARVFRVTGDFITDTQYF. DNA of the CDR3: TGCAGTGCTAGAGTTTTCCGGGTGACAGGGGACTTTATCACAGATACGCAGTATTTT.